This TCR beta chain appears in the sequencing data of a study of identical twins. In TCRdb, the 5' RACE reads were re-called with MiXCR into one record per CDR3 protein. The table shows 500,000 to 600,000 distinct CDR3 sequences, with less than 25% occurring only once. The V gene end was trimmed by 4 bases and the J gene end by 7 bases; junction bases not matched to a gene: 7. This CDR3 has 15 amino acids. CDR1 and CDR2 from the germline V gene are SGHRS and YFSETQ. These data are also associated with another study on T cells expressing NK-cell markers.

The sample taken for sequencing was CD4+ T cells sorted from blood. V is TRBV5-1 and J is TRBJ2-3; TRBD2 aligns across 12 bases. The clonotype originates from a woman aged 18-29 years in good health. The CDR3 region has the DNA TGCGCCAGCAGCAGAGGACTAGCGGGGACATATACGCAGTATTTT. As protein: CASSRGLAGTYTQYF.